The rows below give T cell receptor beta chains drawn from one sample of a study of cytomegalovirus exposure and HLA in healthy donors. The repertoire was sequenced with immunoSEQ multiplex PCR; TCRdb's copy has only in-frame clones and lacks some. The repertoire holds 150,000 to 200,000 clones, with 75% as singletons. The sequenced sample was PBMCs. The receptor set was obtained from a man younger than 30 in good health and CMV-seropositive. Each CDR3 is given with its conserved first and last residue. D genes are given only for firm matches. A row's size may be missing; if present it is once, few, many or a size class.

cdr3_nt	cdr3_aa	j_call	clone_size	v_call	d_call
TGCGCCAGCAGCCAACCAGGAACTGAAGCTTTCTTT	CASSQPGTEAFF	TRBJ1-1	once	TRBV4-1	.
TGTGCCACCAGCCAGGACAGGGGGGCTTTCTTT	CATSQDRGAFF	TRBJ1-1	.	TRBV15	TRBD1
TGTGCCAGCAGCACCCCTGATAGGGGAGGGGATACGCAGTATTTT	CASSTPDRGGDTQYF	TRBJ2-3	.	TRBV7-9	TRBD2
TGTGCCAGCAGCTTTGAACGGAACTATGGCTACACCTTC	CASSFERNYGYTF	TRBJ1-2	.	TRBV7-8	.
TGTGCCAGCAGTTCCACCTTCAGGGCGAACACCGGGGAGCTGTTTTTT	CASSSTFRANTGELFF	TRBJ2-2	.	TRBV28	.
TGTGCCTGGAGGAGGGGGAGGGCAGTCAAGAGCACAGATACGCAGTATTTT	CAWRRGRAVKSTDTQYF	TRBJ2-3	.	TRBV30	.
TGTGCCAGCAGCCCCGGACTAGCGGGGACAGGGCAGTTCTTC	CASSPGLAGTGQFF	TRBJ2-1	.	TRBV9	TRBD2
TGTTCCAGCAGCTCGGGGTTCGCTGGAAACACCATATATTTT	CSSSSGFAGNTIYF	TRBJ1-3	few	TRBV7-9	.
TGTGCCAGCAGCCCCTGGGGGAGCGGGACGCCACCCAATGAGCAGTTCTTC	CASSPWGSGTPPNEQFF	TRBJ2-1	.	TRBV7-9	TRBD2
TGTGCCAGCAACGAGCGGGGAGTTTCCTACGAGCAGTACTTC	CASNERGVSYEQYF	TRBJ2-7	.	TRBV7-2	TRBD2
TGTGCCAGCAGCAGTGGACAGGGACCCCCAAGGACCCAGTACTTC	CASSSGQGPPRTQYF	TRBJ2-5	few	TRBV27	TRBD1
TGCAGCGTTACTCCTAGCGGGGTGAGCACAGATACGCAGTATTTT	CSVTPSGVSTDTQYF	TRBJ2-3	.	TRBV29-1	TRBD2
TGTGCCAGCAGATTTAACGCAGGGGAGACCCAGTACTTC	CASRFNAGETQYF	TRBJ2-5	.	TRBV11-2	.
TGTGCCAGCACCTTAGTTGGCTCGGGACTAGCGGAGGGGAGGGAGCTGTTTTTT	CASTLVGSGLAEGRELFF	TRBJ2-2	.	TRBV27	TRBD2
TGTGCCACCAGCGGAGAGACAGGGGGTGGAAACACCATATATTTT	CATSGETGGGNTIYF	TRBJ1-3	.	TRBV15	TRBD1
TGTGCCAGCAGACATCGCCGCGGGGCCTCCTACGAGCAGTACTTC	CASRHRRGASYEQYF	TRBJ2-7	.	TRBV28	.
TGTGCCAGCAGCGTAGACTATTCCGGGACCCAGTACTTC	CASSVDYSGTQYF	TRBJ2-5	.	TRBV9	.
TGTGCCAGCAGCTCAAGGGCCCAAGGGGGAAATGAGCAGTTCTTC	CASSSRAQGGNEQFF	TRBJ2-1	.	TRBV9	.
TGTGCCAGCAGGGGACTAGCGGGAGGTACTGGGGCCAACGTCCTGACTTTC	CASRGLAGGTGANVLTF	TRBJ2-6	.	TRBV27	TRBD2
TGTGCCAGCAGCTTAGAAGCGGGAGGGCCTAGGAATGAGCAGTTCTTC	CASSLEAGGPRNEQFF	TRBJ2-1	.	TRBV13	TRBD2
TGTGCCAGCTCACTCGAAGAGACCCAGTACTTC	CASSLEETQYF	TRBJ2-5	.	TRBV18	.
TGTGCCAGCAGTTTGATGGGGACTAGCGGCTCCTACGAGCAGTACTTC	CASSLMGTSGSYEQYF	TRBJ2-7	once	TRBV28	TRBD2
TGTGCCAGCAAACTGCGGGGGGAGGGCACTGAAGCTTTCTTT	CASKLRGEGTEAFF	TRBJ1-1	.	TRBV6-5	.
TGTGCCCACGCAAGCGGGGACATCGACCTCTACGAGCAGTACTTC	CAHASGDIDLYEQYF	TRBJ2-7	.	TRBV30	.
TGCGCCAGCAGCTTGGTAGTAGCCGGGGAGCTGTTTTTT	CASSLVVAGELFF	TRBJ2-2	.	TRBV5-1	.
TGTGCCAGCAGTTTCAGGGGTGGTGGCTACACCTTC	CASSFRGGGYTF	TRBJ1-2	.	TRBV28	.
TGCAGCATCGTCGCTAGCGGGAGAGTTGACACAGATACGCAGTATTTT	CSIVASGRVDTDTQYF	TRBJ2-3	.	TRBV29-1	TRBD2
TGTGCCAGCAGAGAGAAAAGTTACTACAATGAGCAGTTCTTC	CASREKSYYNEQFF	TRBJ2-1	.	TRBV28	.
TGCGCCAGCAGTGACGGCAGGGCATTCACCGGGGAGCTGTTTTTT	CASSDGRAFTGELFF	TRBJ2-2	.	TRBV10-1	.
TGTGCCAGCAGCTTAATGACAGTCGGCACTGAAGCTTTCTTT	CASSLMTVGTEAFF	TRBJ1-1	.	TRBV7-6	.
TGTGCCTGGAGTGTACCCCAGGGGGCCTACGAGCAGTACTTC	CAWSVPQGAYEQYF	TRBJ2-7	.	TRBV30	TRBD1
TGTGCCAGCATTTCGGGAAGCAATCAGCCCCAGCATTTT	CASISGSNQPQHF	TRBJ1-5	.	TRBV28	.
TGTGCCACCAGCAGAGATGGGCTCGAGTCGCAGTACTTC	CATSRDGLESQYF	TRBJ2-7	.	TRBV15	.